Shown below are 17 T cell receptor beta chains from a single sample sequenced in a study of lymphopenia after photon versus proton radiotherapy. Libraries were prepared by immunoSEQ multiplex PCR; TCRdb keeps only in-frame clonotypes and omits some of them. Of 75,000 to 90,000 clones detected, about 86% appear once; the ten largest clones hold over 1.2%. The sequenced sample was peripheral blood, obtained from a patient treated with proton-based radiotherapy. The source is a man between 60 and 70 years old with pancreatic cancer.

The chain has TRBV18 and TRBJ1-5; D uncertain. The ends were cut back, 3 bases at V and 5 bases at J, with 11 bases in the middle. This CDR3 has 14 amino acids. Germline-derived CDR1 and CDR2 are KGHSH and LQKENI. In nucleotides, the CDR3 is TGTGCCAGCTCACCCCAAGGAAATTATCAGCCCCAGCATTTT. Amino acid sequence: CASSPQGNYQPQHF. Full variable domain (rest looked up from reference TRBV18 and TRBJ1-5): NAGVMQNPRHLVRRRGQEARLRCSPMKGHSHVYWYRQLPEEGLKFMVYLQKENIIDESGMPKERFSAEFPKEGPSILRIQQVVRGDSAAYFCASSPQGNYQPQHFGDGTRLSIL.

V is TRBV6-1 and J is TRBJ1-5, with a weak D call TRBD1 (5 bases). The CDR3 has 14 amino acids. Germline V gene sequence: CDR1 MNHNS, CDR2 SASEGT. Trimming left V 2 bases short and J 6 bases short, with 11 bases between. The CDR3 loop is CASSETLGGQPQHF. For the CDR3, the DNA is TGTGCCAGCAGTGAAACGTTGGGGGGTCAGCCCCAGCATTTT.

CDR3 region: CASSRLAGALTYNEQFF. DNA of the CDR3: TGTGCCAGCTCACGACTAGCGGGAGCCCTGACCTACAATGAGCAGTTCTTC. The V call is TRBV18, the J call TRBJ2-1; 12 nucleotides agree with TRBD2. CDR3 length equals 17 residues. J gave up 2 bases and V 4 bases, and 6 bases lay outside the gene matches. CDR1 and CDR2 from the germline V gene are KGHSH and LQKENI.

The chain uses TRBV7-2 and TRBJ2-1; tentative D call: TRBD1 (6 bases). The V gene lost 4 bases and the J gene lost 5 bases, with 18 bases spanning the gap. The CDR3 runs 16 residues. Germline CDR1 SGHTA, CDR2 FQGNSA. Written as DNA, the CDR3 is TGTGCCAGCAGCTCCCAAACAGGGTCCATCAACAATGAGCAGTTCTTC. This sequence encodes CASSSQTGSINNEQFF. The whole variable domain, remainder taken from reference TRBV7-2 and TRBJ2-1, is GAGVSQSPSNKVTEKGKDVELRCDPISGHTALYWYRQSLGQGLEFLIYFQGNSAPDKSGLPSDRFSAERTGGSVSTLTIQRTQQEDSAVYLCASSSQTGSINNEQFFGPGTRLTVL.

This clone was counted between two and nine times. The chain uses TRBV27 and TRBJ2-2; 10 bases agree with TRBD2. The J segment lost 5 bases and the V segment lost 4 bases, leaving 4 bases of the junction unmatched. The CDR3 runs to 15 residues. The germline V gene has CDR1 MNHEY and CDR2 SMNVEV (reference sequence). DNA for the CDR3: TGTGCCAGCAGTTCCTCGACTAGCGGGACCGGGGAGCTGTTTTTT. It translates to CASSSSTSGTGELFF.

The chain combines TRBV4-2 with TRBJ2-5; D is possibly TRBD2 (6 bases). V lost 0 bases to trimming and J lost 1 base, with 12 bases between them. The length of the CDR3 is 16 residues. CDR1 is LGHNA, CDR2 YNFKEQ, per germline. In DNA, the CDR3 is TGTGCCAGCAGCCAAGAATCGGGGACTCCCCAAGAGACCCAGTACTTC. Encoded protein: CASSQESGTPQETQYF.

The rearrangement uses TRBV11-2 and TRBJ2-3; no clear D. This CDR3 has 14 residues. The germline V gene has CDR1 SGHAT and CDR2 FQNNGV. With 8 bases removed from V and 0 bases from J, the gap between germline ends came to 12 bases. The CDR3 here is CASSIFPSTDTQYF. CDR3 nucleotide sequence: TGTGCCAGCTCCATTTTTCCTAGCACAGATACGCAGTATTTT.

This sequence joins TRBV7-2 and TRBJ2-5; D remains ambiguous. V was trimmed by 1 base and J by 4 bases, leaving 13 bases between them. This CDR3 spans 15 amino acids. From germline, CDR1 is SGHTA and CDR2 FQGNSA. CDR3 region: CASSLERSARETQYF. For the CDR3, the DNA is TGTGCCAGCAGCTTAGAGCGCTCGGCGAGAGAGACCCAGTACTTC.

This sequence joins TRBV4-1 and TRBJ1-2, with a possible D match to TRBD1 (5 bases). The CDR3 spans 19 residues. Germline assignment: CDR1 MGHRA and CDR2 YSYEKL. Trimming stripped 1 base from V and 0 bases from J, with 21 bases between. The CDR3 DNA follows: TGCGCCAGCAGCCAAGGGTTAAGGGGATCCCCGAAGACTAACTATGGCTACACCTTC. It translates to CASSQGLRGSPKTNYGYTF.

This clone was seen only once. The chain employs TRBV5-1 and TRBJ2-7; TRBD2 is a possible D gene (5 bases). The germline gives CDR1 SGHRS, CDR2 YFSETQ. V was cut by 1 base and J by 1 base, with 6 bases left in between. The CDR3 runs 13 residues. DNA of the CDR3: TGCGCCAGCAGCTTGCGGGATTCCTACGAGCAGTACTTC. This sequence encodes CASSLRDSYEQYF.

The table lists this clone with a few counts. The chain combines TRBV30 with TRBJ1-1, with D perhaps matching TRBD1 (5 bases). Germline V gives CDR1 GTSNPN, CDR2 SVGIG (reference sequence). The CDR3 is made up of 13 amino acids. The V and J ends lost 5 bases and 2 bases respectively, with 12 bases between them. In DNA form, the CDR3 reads TGTGCCTGGGGCAGACAGTTTAACACTGAAGCTTTCTTT. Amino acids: CAWGRQFNTEAFF.

CDR3 in amino acids: CASSIRMADNQPQHF. DNA of the CDR3: TGTGCCAGTAGTATAAGAATGGCAGACAATCAGCCCCAGCATTTT. The chain joins TRBV19 to TRBJ1-5; D ambiguous. V gave up 2 bases and J gave up 3 bases, with 11 bases separating them. This CDR3 comprises 15 residues. The germline V gene encodes CDR1 LNHDA and CDR2 SQIVND (reference sequence).

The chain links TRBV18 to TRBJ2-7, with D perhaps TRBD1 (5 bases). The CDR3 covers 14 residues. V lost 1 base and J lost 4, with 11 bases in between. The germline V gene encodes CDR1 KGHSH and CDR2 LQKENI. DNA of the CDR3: TGTGCCAGCTCACCACGGCAGGACACATACGAGCAGTACTTC. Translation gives CASSPRQDTYEQYF. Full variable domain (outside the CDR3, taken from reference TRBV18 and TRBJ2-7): NAGVMQNPRHLVRRRGQEARLRCSPMKGHSHVYWYRQLPEEGLKFMVYLQKENIIDESGMPKERFSAEFPKEGPSILRIQQVVRGDSAAYFCASSPRQDTYEQYFGPGTRLTVT.

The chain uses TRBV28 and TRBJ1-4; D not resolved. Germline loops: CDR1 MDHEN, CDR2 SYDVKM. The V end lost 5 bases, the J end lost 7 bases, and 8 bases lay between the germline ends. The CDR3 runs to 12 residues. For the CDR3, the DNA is TGTGCCAGCAGTGCCGGCCCTGAAAAACTGTTTTTT. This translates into CASSAGPEKLFF. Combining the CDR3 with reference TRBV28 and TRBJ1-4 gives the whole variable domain DVKVTQSSRYLVKRTGEKVFLECVQDMDHENMFWYRQDPGLGLRLIYFSYDVKMKEKGDIPEGYSVSREKKERFSLILESASTNQTSMYLCASSAGPEKLFFGSGTQLSVL.

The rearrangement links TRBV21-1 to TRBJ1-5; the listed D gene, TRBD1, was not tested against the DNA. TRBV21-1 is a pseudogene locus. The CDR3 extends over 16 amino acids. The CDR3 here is CASSCLTGQSNQPQHF. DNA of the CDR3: TGTGCCAGCAGCTGCCTTACGGGACAGAGCAATCAGCCCCAGCATTTT.

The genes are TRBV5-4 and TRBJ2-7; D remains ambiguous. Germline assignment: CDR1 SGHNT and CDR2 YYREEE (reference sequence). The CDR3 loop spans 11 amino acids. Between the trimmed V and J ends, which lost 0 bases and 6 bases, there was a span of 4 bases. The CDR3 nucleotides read TGTGCCAGCAGCTTGGAATTCGAGCAGTACTTC. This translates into CASSLEFEQYF.

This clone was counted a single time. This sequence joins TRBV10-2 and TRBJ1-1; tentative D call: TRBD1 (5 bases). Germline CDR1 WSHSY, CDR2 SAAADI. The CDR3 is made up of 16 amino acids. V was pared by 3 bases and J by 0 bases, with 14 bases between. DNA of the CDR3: TGCGCCAGCAGTGAACCCCAGGGTTCCATGAACACTGAAGCTTTCTTT. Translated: CASSEPQGSMNTEAFF.